This note documents a single TCR beta chain sequence. This entry belongs to a study of T-cell reconstitution after alpha-beta-depleted transplantation in children. Unique molecular identifiers tagged the TCRbeta library. TCRdb passed the PCR reads through MiXCR, listing each CDR3 protein once. The data hold 500,000 to 750,000 distinct CDR3 sequences, with roughly a quarter observed a single time. CDR1 and CDR2 (germline): SGHVS, FNYEAQ. The CDR3 totals 16 residues. Trimming cost V 5 bases and J 0 bases; bases outside gene matches: 9. The chain employs TRBV7-6 and TRBJ1-1; 7 bases line up with TRBD1. This receptor was identified in a boy under two years old with Wiskott-Aldrich syndrome, due to receive a stem cell transplant. The source was PBMCs, collected before TCRalphabeta/CD19-depleted stem cell transplant. CDR3: CASSPGQRLLNTEAFF. In DNA, the CDR3 is TGTGCCAGCAGCCCGGGACAGAGACTTTTGAACACTGAAGCTTTCTTT.